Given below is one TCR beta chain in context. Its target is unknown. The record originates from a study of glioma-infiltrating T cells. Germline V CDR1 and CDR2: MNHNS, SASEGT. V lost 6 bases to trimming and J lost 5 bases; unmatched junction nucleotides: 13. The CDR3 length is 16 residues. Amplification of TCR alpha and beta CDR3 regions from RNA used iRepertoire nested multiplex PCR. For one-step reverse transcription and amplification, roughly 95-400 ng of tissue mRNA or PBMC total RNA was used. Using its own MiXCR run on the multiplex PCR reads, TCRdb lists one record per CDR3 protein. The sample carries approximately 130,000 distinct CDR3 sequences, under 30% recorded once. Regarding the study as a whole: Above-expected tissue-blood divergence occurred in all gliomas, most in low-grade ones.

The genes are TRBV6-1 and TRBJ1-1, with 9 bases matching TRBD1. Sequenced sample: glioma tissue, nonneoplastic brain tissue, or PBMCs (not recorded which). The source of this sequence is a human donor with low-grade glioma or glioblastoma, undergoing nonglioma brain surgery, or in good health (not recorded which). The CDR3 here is CASSAGTGRTGTEAFF. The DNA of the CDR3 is TGTGCCAGCAGCGCCGGGACAGGGAGAACGGGGACTGAAGCTTTCTTT.